One and the same sample provided the 22 T cell receptor beta chains below, sequenced in a study of blood T cell repertoires in COVID-19. Measured with immunoSEQ multiplex PCR; TCRdb has only the in-frame clones, and not every one. The sample has 250,000 to 300,000 clones; about 89% are singletons. The sequenced material came from peripheral blood. These receptors were obtained from a man in his fifties or sixties with acute or convalescent COVID-19.

The chain combines TRBV5-8 with TRBJ2-7; a possible D gene is TRBD1 (6 bases). Per the germline V gene, CDR1 is SGHTS and CDR2 is YDEGEE. The CDR3 is made up of 13 amino acids. V was trimmed by 2 bases and J by 3 bases, leaving 9 bases between them. CDR3 coding DNA: TGTGCCAGCAGCTTCTTACAGGGCTACGAGCAGTACTTC. Residues: CASSFLQGYEQYF. The full variable domain, with the rest looked up from reference TRBV5-8 and TRBJ2-7, is EAGVTQSPTHLIKTRGQQATLRCSPISGHTSVYWYQQALGLGLQFLLWYDEGEERNRGNFPPRFSGRQFPNYSSELNVNALELEDSALYLCASSFLQGYEQYFGPGTRLTVT.

The V call is TRBV6-5, the J call TRBJ1-1; D is unresolved. This CDR3 is built from 14 residues. Trimming cost V 6 bases and J 4 bases, with 15 bases left between them. Germline assignment: CDR1 MNHEY and CDR2 SVGAGI. The CDR3 DNA reads as TGTGCCAGCAGGCGAGGCGGCGCCGGCACTGAAGCTTTCTTT. It specifies CASRRGGAGTEAFF.

This clone was detected only once. At one end, the junction sequence differs from germline, possibly due to a read error. The genes are TRBV6-6 and TRBJ1-5; perhaps TRBD1 as D (6 bases). Germline lookup yields CDR1 MNHNY and CDR2 SVGAGI (reference sequence). The CDR3 extends over 12 amino acids. CDR3 nucleotides: TGTGCCAGCAGTTACTTAGGGGACATCGTGGATTTT. Its translation: CASSYLGDIVDF.

The chain recombines TRBV6-5 with TRBJ2-5, with a possible D match to TRBD2 (6 bases). The CDR3 consists of 15 residues. V dropped 8 bases and J dropped 0 bases, with 16 bases sitting between them. Looked up from germline, CDR1 is MNHEY and CDR2 is SVGAGI. The CDR3 DNA reads TGTGCCAGCTATATTGCGGGGTCGTACCAAGAGACCCAGTACTTC. Its protein product is CASYIAGSYQETQYF.

This chain connects TRBV5-1 to TRBJ2-1, with 11 nucleotides matching TRBD2. The CDR3 covers 15 residues. V shed 2 bases and J 6 bases; nucleotides not matched to a gene: 4. In germline, CDR1 is SGHRS, CDR2 YFSETQ. Here the CDR3 reads CASSFLAGGPNEQFF. CDR3 coding DNA: TGCGCCAGCAGCTTCTTAGCGGGGGGGCCCAATGAGCAGTTCTTC.

The chain uses TRBV29-1 and TRBJ2-1; 11 positions agree with TRBD2. CDR3 length equals 13 residues. Losses at the gene ends were 7 bases for V and 6 bases for J; bases not matched to a gene: 5. Germline CDR1 SQVTM, CDR2 ANQGSEA. CDR3 residues: CSAPGTSGNEQFF. CDR3 nucleotides: TGCAGCGCCCCCGGGACTAGCGGCAATGAGCAGTTCTTC.

The chain is built from TRBV30 and TRBJ1-3; TRBD1 agrees at 9 bases. The germline gives CDR1 GTSNPN, CDR2 SVGIG (reference sequence). This CDR3 is 13 amino acids long. With V trimmed by 8 bases and J by 4 bases, 6 bases remained unmatched. The chain's CDR3 is CALQGAMGNTIYF. DNA for the CDR3: TGTGCCCTACAGGGGGCGATGGGAAACACCATATATTTT.

The chain links TRBV5-4 to TRBJ1-1, with D possibly being TRBD1 (5 bases). Germline V gives CDR1 SGHNT, CDR2 YYREEE (reference sequence). Trimming stripped 4 bases from V and 3 bases from J, with 16 bases between. This CDR3 is built from 15 residues. The CDR3 coding sequence is TGTGCCAGCAGCATAAAGCAGGGAGGGGACACTGAAGCTTTCTTT. Translating gives CASSIKQGGDTEAFF.

The V call is TRBV9, the J call TRBJ1-3; perhaps TRBD1 as D (6 bases). The CDR3 is 16 residues long. Germline assignment: CDR1 SGDLS and CDR2 YYNGEE. V dropped 2 bases and J dropped 0 bases, with 12 bases sitting between them. The CDR3 nucleotides are TGTGCCAGCAGCGTCCGGACAGAAGTCTCTGGAAACACCATATATTTT. Its translation is CASSVRTEVSGNTIYF.

The chain links TRBV24-1 to TRBJ1-6; 7 bases fit TRBD1. The length of the CDR3 is 17 residues. The junction had 20 bases not matched to a gene; V was cut back by 8 bases and J by 11 bases. From germline, CDR1 is KGHDR and CDR2 SFDVKD. CDR3 in amino acids: CATNSHGDRIIGPPLHF. CDR3 nucleotide sequence: TGTGCCACCAACAGTCATGGGGACAGAATTATTGGTCCACCCCTCCACTTT.

This sequence joins TRBV18 and TRBJ2-6; D is unresolved. Germline V gene data show CDR1 as KGHSH and CDR2 as LQKENI. This CDR3 is built from 16 residues. V lost 1 base to trimming and J lost 3 bases, with 10 bases between them. The CDR3 protein is CASSPLRAGGANVLTF. The CDR3 region has the DNA TGTGCCAGCTCACCACTTAGAGCAGGTGGGGCCAACGTCCTGACTTTC.

This chain links TRBV20-1 with TRBJ2-7; TRBD2 is a possible D gene (5 bases). Germline assignment: CDR1 DFQATT and CDR2 SNEGSKA (reference sequence). Deletions cut 8 bases from V and 5 bases from J, with 13 bases between. CDR3 length: 11 amino acids. The CDR3 nucleotides are TGCAGTACGAAAAGCGGCCACGAGCAGTACTTC. Translation: CSTKSGHEQYF.

The V call is TRBV7-9, the J call TRBJ2-3; weak D call: TRBD1 (5 bases). Germline CDR1 is SEHNR and CDR2 is FQNEAQ (reference sequence). The CDR3 spans 14 residues. V was trimmed by 5 bases and J by 2 bases, leaving 11 bases between them. Here the CDR3 reads CASSRQGPTDTQYF. The CDR3, as DNA: TGTGCCAGCAGCCGGCAGGGCCCCACAGATACGCAGTATTTT.

Regarding this clone: Other DNA sequences within the sample encode an identical CDR3. The chain uses TRBV5-1 and TRBJ2-2; D call uncertain. The CDR3 sequence is 13 residues long. Per the germline V gene, CDR1 is SGHRS and CDR2 is YFSETQ. Trimming stripped 1 base from V and 6 bases from J, with 7 bases between. The CDR3 DNA reads as TGCGCCAGCAGCTTGTTCGGTCCCGGGGAGCTGTTTTTT. Translated: CASSLFGPGELFF.

The chain couples TRBV30 to TRBJ1-1, with TRBD1 identical over 7 bases. The germline CDR1 and CDR2 sequences are GTSNPN and SVGIG (reference sequence). The CDR3 spans 14 residues. With 7 bases clipped from V and 1 base from J, the junction kept 9 bases outside the gene matches. CDR3 in DNA: TGTGCCTTAGGGACAGTCCTCCCGAACACTGAAGCTTTCTTT. Encoded protein: CALGTVLPNTEAFF.

The rearrangement joins TRBV14 to TRBJ2-5, with D possibly matching TRBD1 (6 bases). V was pared by 2 bases and J by 0 bases, with 10 bases between. The CDR3 extends over 15 amino acids. Germline loops: CDR1 SGHDN, CDR2 FVKESK. CDR3 sequence: CASSQLDSYQETQYF. The DNA for the CDR3 is TGTGCCAGCAGCCAACTGGACAGCTACCAAGAGACCCAGTACTTC.

In its sample, this clone was seen once. This chain links TRBV30 with TRBJ2-7; a possible D gene is TRBD2 (5 bases). Germline values: CDR1 GTSNPN, CDR2 SVGIG (reference sequence). The V end lost 5 bases, the J end lost 5 bases, and 22 bases lay between the germline ends. This CDR3 has 15 residues. The CDR3 nucleotides read TGTGCCTGGGGCCCCCGAGGGATTTTCTACCACGAGCAGTACTTC. Protein: CAWGPRGIFYHEQYF.

This clone occurred a few times. The V call is TRBV19, the J call TRBJ1-4; weak D call: TRBD1 (5 bases). The length of the CDR3 is 15 residues. CDR1 and CDR2 from the germline V gene are LNHDA and SQIVND (reference sequence). V gave up 4 bases and J gave up 8 bases, with 17 bases separating them. CDR3 in amino acids: CASSTGDGNWEKLFF. The DNA for the CDR3 is TGTGCCAGTAGTACGGGGGACGGAAATTGGGAAAAACTGTTTTTT. The variable domain in full, completed from reference TRBV19 and TRBJ1-4, reads DGGITQSPKYLFRKEGQNVTLSCEQNLNHDAMYWYRQDPGQGLRLIYYSQIVNDFQKGDIAEGYSVSREKKESFPLTVTSAQKNPTAFYLCASSTGDGNWEKLFFGSGTQLSVL.

The rearrangement uses TRBV12-3 or TRBV12-4 and TRBJ1-4, with D tentatively TRBD1 (5 bases). Trimming removed 6 bases from V and 8 bases from J, with 13 bases in between. The CDR3 has 13 amino acids. The CDR3 bases are TGTGCCAGCAGGAGGGGTAGCGGGGAAAAACTGTTTTTT. Translating it yields CASRRGSGEKLFF.

This chain connects TRBV2 to TRBJ1-3; a possible D gene is TRBD1 (5 bases). The CDR3 is 13 residues long. Looked up from germline, CDR1 is SNHLY and CDR2 is FYNNEI. V shed 6 bases and J shed 5 bases, with 11 bases lying between them. CDR3 sequence reads: CASRSTDRNTIYF. The CDR3 nucleotides are TGTGCCAGCAGGTCGACAGACAGAAACACCATATATTTT.

The V gene is TRBV5-4, the J gene TRBJ2-2, with a weak D call TRBD1 (6 bases). Germline assignment: CDR1 SGHNT and CDR2 YYREEE (reference sequence). Trimming removed 5 bases at V and 5 bases at J, with 16 bases between. CDR3 length: 15 residues. CDR3 residues: CASSFTGKGTGELFF. The CDR3 region has the DNA TGTGCCAGCAGTTTCACAGGGAAAGGGACCGGGGAGCTGTTTTTT.

This rearrangement joins TRBV19 to TRBJ2-7, with D perhaps matching TRBD1 (5 bases). Germline CDR1 reads LNHDA; CDR2 reads SQIVND (reference sequence). The CDR3 totals 13 residues. The germline V and J ends were trimmed by 9 bases and 2 bases, with 14 bases remaining between them. The CDR3 DNA follows: TGTGCCAGCTCATCAGGGTCTCCCTACGAGCAGTACTTC. Residues: CASSSGSPYEQYF.